The next 21 T cell receptor beta chains were all read from a single sample in a study of blood T cell repertoires in COVID-19. Repertoires were generated with immunoSEQ multiplex PCR, while TCRdb's copy carries only in-frame clones and drops some. This table holds over 200,000 clones, roughly 80% found once. Sample: peripheral blood. The receptors originated from a human donor in a cohort sampled during active COVID-19.

This chain joins TRBV19 and TRBJ2-7; 7 nucleotides agree with TRBD2. The CDR3 runs 15 residues. V lost 0 bases to trimming and J lost 4 bases; unmatched junction nucleotides: 6. Germline lookup yields CDR1 LNHDA and CDR2 SQIVND (reference sequence). CDR3 sequence (DNA): TGTGCCAGTAGTATAGAGGCTAGCGGCCAATACGAGCAGTACTTC. Encoded protein: CASSIEASGQYEQYF.

The chain has TRBV27 and TRBJ2-1; TRBD2 matches 10 bases. This CDR3 region has 15 residues. Unmatched junction bases numbered 2, after V lost 4 bases and J lost 2 bases. The germline CDR1 and CDR2 sequences are MNHEY and SMNVEV (reference sequence). As DNA, the CDR3 is TGTGCCAGCAGTTGGAGCGGGAGGGCCTACAATGAGCAGTTCTTC. Protein product: CASSWSGRAYNEQFF.

In this sample, this clone turned up a few times. The chain joins TRBV4-3 to TRBJ1-2; TRBD1 is a possible D gene (6 bases). The V gene's germline CDR1 is LGHNA and CDR2 YSLEER. CDR3 size: 13 residues. Between the trimmed V and J ends, which lost 5 bases and 8 bases, there was a span of 15 bases. The chain's CDR3 is CASSFTGYRGYTF. The CDR3 DNA reads as TGCGCCAGCAGCTTTACAGGGTATCGGGGCTACACCTTC.

The chain carries TRBV4-2 and TRBJ1-2, with 7 bases that match TRBD1. The length of the CDR3 is 15 residues. J gave up 3 bases and V 0 bases, and 4 bases lay outside the gene matches. The germline V gene has CDR1 LGHNA and CDR2 YNFKEQ. DNA of the CDR3: TGTGCCAGCAGCCAAGAGGACAGGCGTTACTATGGCTACACCTTC. It yields the protein CASSQEDRRYYGYTF.

The chain is built from TRBV15 and TRBJ1-2, with 7 bases identical to TRBD1. CDR1 LNHNV and CDR2 YYDKDF come from the germline V gene (reference sequence). The CDR3 extends over 13 amino acids. The V and J ends lost 0 bases and 6 bases, in that order; junction bases with no gene match: 1. The CDR3 DNA reads TGTGCCACCAGCAGAGAACAGGGGAATGGCTACACCTTC. This translates into CATSREQGNGYTF.

This sequence joins TRBV7-2 and TRBJ2-3; 10 bases fit TRBD2. Germline CDR1 is SGHTA and CDR2 is FQGNSA. Unmatched junction bases numbered 5, after V lost 5 bases and J lost 6 bases. The CDR3 totals 14 residues. CDR3 protein: CASSPGLALDTQYF. Here the CDR3 DNA reads TGTGCCAGCAGCCCGGGACTAGCGTTGGATACGCAGTATTTT.

The chain is built from TRBV10-3 and TRBJ2-7; 12 positions match TRBD2. This CDR3 comprises 18 residues. The germline gives CDR1 ENHRY, CDR2 SYGVKD. J lost 0 bases, V lost 4 bases, and 10 bases had no gene match. CDR3 sequence (DNA): TGTGCCATCAGTGGGACTAGCGGGGCCCCTGCGAGCTCCTACGAGCAGTACTTC. Translation: CAISGTSGAPASSYEQYF.

The genes are TRBV6-2 or TRBV6-3 and TRBJ1-2, with D perhaps matching TRBD1 (5 bases). Germline V gives CDR1 MNHEY, CDR2 SVGEGT. Trimming took 4 bases from V and 4 from J, leaving 10 bases between them. The CDR3 totals 13 residues. The CDR3 sequence: CASSSGQAYGYTF. CDR3 DNA sequence: TGTGCCAGCAGTTCTGGACAAGCCTATGGCTACACCTTC.

The V call is TRBV6-4, the J call TRBJ2-5, with a tentative D call TRBD1 (7 bases). Germline lookup yields CDR1 MRHNA and CDR2 SNTAGT. The CDR3 runs 13 residues. V shed 4 bases and J shed 5 bases, with 11 bases lying between them. This CDR3 reads CASSAQGGETQYF. CDR3 in DNA: TGTGCCAGCAGTGCCCAGGGGGGTGAGACCCAGTACTTC.

The chain couples TRBV19 to TRBJ2-5, with D possibly being TRBD1 (5 bases). This CDR3 contains 14 residues. Germline loops: CDR1 LNHDA, CDR2 SQIVND (reference sequence). V lost 2 bases to trimming and J lost 2 bases, with 9 bases between them. CDR3: CASSITGAQETQYF. The CDR3 nucleotides read TGTGCCAGTAGTATAACAGGCGCTCAAGAGACCCAGTACTTC.

This clone was detected once. The gene calls are TRBV27 and TRBJ2-7; 9 nucleotides line up with TRBD2. From germline, CDR1 is MNHEY and CDR2 SMNVEV (reference sequence). The CDR3 has 16 amino acids. V lost 4 bases and J lost 1; bases outside the gene matches: 8. The CDR3 loop is CASSSTSGKVSYEQYF. The CDR3 nucleotides are TGTGCCAGCAGTTCGACTAGCGGTAAGGTTTCCTACGAGCAGTACTTC.

The gene calls are TRBV28 and TRBJ1-1; perhaps TRBD1 as D (6 bases). The V gene lost 3 bases and the J gene lost 4 bases, with 9 bases spanning the gap. Germline CDR1 reads MDHEN; CDR2 reads SYDVKM. This CDR3 is 13 amino acids long. The CDR3 DNA sequence: TGTGCCAGCAGTTTGGTAGGGGGCACTGAAGCTTTCTTT. Translated: CASSLVGGTEAFF.

This sequence joins TRBV6-1 and TRBJ2-7; maybe TRBD2 (6 bases). This CDR3 region has 15 residues. Germline V lookup: CDR1 MNHNS, CDR2 SASEGT. The V and J ends lost 0 bases and 1 base respectively, with 10 bases between them. The DNA for the CDR3 is TGTGCCAGCAGTGAAGCTGCGGCGGGGTCCTACGAGCAGTACTTC. Amino acids: CASSEAAAGSYEQYF.

This chain links TRBV9 with TRBJ2-1; 10 bases align to TRBD2. Germline values: CDR1 SGDLS, CDR2 YYNGEE. J gave up 0 bases and V 0 bases, and 12 bases lay outside the gene matches. This CDR3 has 20 amino acids. The CDR3 sequence: CASSVEASGRAGSSYNEQFF. The CDR3 nucleotides read TGTGCCAGCAGCGTAGAAGCCAGCGGGAGGGCCGGAAGCTCCTACAATGAGCAGTTCTTC.

The chain uses TRBV28 and TRBJ1-2; 9 bases fit TRBD1. CDR1 and CDR2 (germline): MDHEN, SYDVKM. V trimming: 5 bases; J trimming: 7 bases; junction bases outside the gene matches: 11. CDR3 length: 15 residues. CDR3 in amino acids: CASSPRTGALSGYTF. The CDR3 DNA is TGTGCCAGCAGTCCCCGGACAGGGGCCCTCTCTGGCTACACCTTC.

V and J are TRBV27 and TRBJ2-3; TRBD1 matches at 8 bases. With V trimmed by 5 bases and J by 0 bases, 7 bases remained unmatched. CDR3 size: 16 residues. In germline, CDR1 is MNHEY, CDR2 SMNVEV (reference sequence). CDR3 nucleotide sequence: TGTGCCAGCAGTCCCGAGACAGGGGAGAGCACAGATACGCAGTATTTT. Translation: CASSPETGESTDTQYF.

V usage is TRBV7-9 and J usage is TRBJ1-2; 8 bases align to TRBD1. J lost 10 bases, V lost 5 bases, and 18 bases had no gene match. Per germline, CDR1 SEHNR and CDR2 FQNEAQ (reference sequence). This CDR3 contains 16 residues. CDR3: CASSPARDRGAEVYTF. The DNA for the CDR3 is TGTGCCAGCAGCCCCGCCCGAGACAGGGGCGCGGAGGTCTACACCTTC.

In its sample, this clone was seen once. This chain uses TRBV28 with TRBJ1-4; D is ambiguous. Germline assignment: CDR1 MDHEN and CDR2 SYDVKM. The length of the CDR3 is 15 residues. Trimming took 11 bases from V and 2 from J, leaving 18 bases between them. The CDR3 DNA reads TGTGCCTCCTTGCGGCTATTCTCGACTAATGAAAAACTGTTTTTT. Residues: CASLRLFSTNEKLFF.

This clone came up once. The chain carries TRBV2 and TRBJ2-1; 9 nucleotides match TRBD2. Per the germline V gene, CDR1 is SNHLY and CDR2 is FYNNEI. This CDR3 spans 13 amino acids. Trimming cost V 7 bases and J 7 bases; bases outside gene matches: 5. CDR3 DNA: TGTGCCAGCAACGGCGGGGGGGTGAATGAGCAGTTCTTC. It encodes CASNGGGVNEQFF.

This clone was counted only a few times. The chain couples TRBV27 to TRBJ2-1, with D perhaps TRBD2 (6 bases). Trimming stripped 2 bases from V and 7 bases from J, with 6 bases between. CDR1 and CDR2 from the germline V gene are MNHEY and SMNVEV (reference sequence). The CDR3 runs 12 residues. CDR3 sequence: CASSLAGNEQFF. CDR3 coding DNA: TGTGCCAGCAGTTTAGCGGGGAATGAGCAGTTCTTC.

J is TRBJ2-2 and V is TRBV6-4; D gene uncertain. The CDR3 contains 16 residues. Germline V gene sequence: CDR1 MRHNA, CDR2 SNTAGT. The V end was cut by 2 bases, the J end by 2 bases, with 12 bases between. CDR3 nucleotide sequence: TGTGCCAGCAGTGACGTAAGAAGACTTAACACCGGGGAGCTGTTTTTT. Its protein is CASSDVRRLNTGELFF.